Reported below is one T cell receptor (beta chain). At least ten counts were recorded for this clonotype. Its target antigen remains unknown. The sample holds no much larger clone one base away, and base qualities are not on file. The library was generated by PCR. The sequencer was an Illumina HiSeq 2500. TCR library preparation used molecular barcoding, with unique molecular identifiers applied to normalize quantification of the TCRbeta repertoire. Starting from the raw public reads, TCRdb applied fastp trimming at Q25, assembled clones with MiXCR and retained in-frame beta chains. Duplicate CDR3 protein sequences are folded into a single record with the most common DNA and genes. In all, the sample holds about 640,000 distinct CDR3 sequences, and around 16% of those were seen once. About 1.1% of the sample is in the top ten clones. V is cut by 6 bases and J by 3 bases, and the space between the germline ends is 15 bases. As encoded in the germline V gene, CDR1 is MNHEY while CDR2 is SVGAGI. Reading from cysteine to phenylalanine, the CDR3 counts 15 amino acids. Just CDR3 DNA is preserved here, 45 bases in frame from base 1.

The data belong to a study of T-cell reconstitution after alpha-beta-depleted transplantation in children (dated by TCRdb to 2016 to 2017). In terms of the full investigation: The study quantitatively tracked T-cell immune reconstitution after TCRalphabeta/CD19-depleted allogeneic hematopoietic cell transplantation in children using TCR repertoire profiling.

The receptor comes from a human donor who donated a stem cell graft to a child with acute myeloid leukemia. The material was PBMCs from the stem cell graft donor, obtained from the stem cell graft. This chain joins TRBV6-5 to TRBJ2-1; the D call is tentative, TRBD1 or TRBD2, as each matches 6 bases. The CDR3 protein is CASRLAGTYYNEQFF. The nucleotides read TGTGCCAGCAGACTAGCCGGGACATACTACAATGAGCAGTTCTTC.